This T cell receptor (beta chain) originates from a study of T cells after yellow fever vaccination. Study outcomes and limitations: The booster response re-showed most primary clones: around 96% CD4, approximately 85% CD8.

Making TCR cDNA involved 5'RACE template switching, which added UMIs and a universal primer site. TCRdb itself ran the 5' RACE reads through MiXCR, one entry per CDR3 protein. Of over 65,000 distinct CDR3 sequences in the sample, more than 10% are singletons; the top ten hold roughly 25%. The V gene end was trimmed by 4 bases and the J gene end by 9 bases; junction bases not matched to a gene: 5. The CDR3 length is 13 residues. Germline CDR1 and CDR2: PRHDT and FYEKMQ (reference sequence). Sequenced here: CD8+ T cells not binding an NS4B(214-222) dextramer, sorted from PBMCs, sampled 21 days after the first yellow fever vaccination. V gene TRBV13 combines with J gene TRBJ2-1; 8 nucleotides align to TRBD1. The clonotype originates from a young man who received the YFV17D yellow fever vaccine. The chain's CDR3 is CASSSRGTGEQFF. In DNA form, the CDR3 reads TGTGCCAGCAGCTCTCGGGGGACAGGTGAGCAGTTCTTC. The whole variable domain, remainder taken from reference TRBV13 and TRBJ2-1, is AAGVIQSPRHLIKEKRETATLKCYPIPRHDTVYWYQQGPGQDPQFLISFYEKMQSDKGSIPDRFSAQQFSDYHSELNMSSLELGDSALYFCASSSRGTGEQFFGPGTRLTVL.